The clone carrying this TCR beta chain is a singleton in its sample. The antigen remains unidentified. Generated by immunoSEQ multiplex PCR, the TCRdb table keeps only in-frame clones and is missing some. The sample has approximately 190,000 clones, roughly 90% seen once. This sample stems from a study of T cell responses to AZD1222 COVID-19 vaccine. Study-wide results and limits: Two doses of AZD1222 preceded a rise in Spike-specific TCR breadth and depth. As reported, nearly half of all spike-specific TCRs target variant regions that are unmutated. Researchers took repertoire samples only after the peak T cell response had come.

Trimming took 4 bases from V and 7 from J, leaving 18 bases between them. This CDR3 comprises 15 residues. Germline assignment: CDR1 SGDLS and CDR2 YYNGEE. The chain uses TRBV9 and TRBJ1-5, with D possibly being TRBD1 (6 bases). Sequenced here: peripheral blood, sampled on day 0 of AZD1222 vaccination. The source of this sequence is an adult in good health. The CDR3 DNA follows: TGTGCCAGCAGCCCGTGGGGGGGGGCCGGACAGCCCCAGCATTTT. Translated: CASSPWGGAGQPQHF.